This is a list of T cell receptor beta chains from one sample in a study of cytomegalovirus exposure and HLA in healthy donors. Produced via immunoSEQ multiplex PCR; TCRdb's table is partial and in-frame only. The data show about 140,000 clones, roughly 80% seen once. The sample taken for sequencing was PBMCs. These receptor sequences come from a man younger than 35 in good health and CMV-seronegative. CDR3s include the opening cysteine and the closing phenylalanine or tryptophan. A D gene is named only where the DNA matches it firmly. Expanded clones get a size class; other rows say once, few or many, or leave the size out.

v_call: TRBV11-2
cdr3_length: 17
clone_size: NA
j_call: TRBJ1-1
d_call: NA
cdr3_aa: CASSPLWGGPKNTEAFF
cdr3_nt: TGTGCCAGCAGCCCTCTCTGGGGAGGGCCCAAGAACACTGAAGCTTTCTTT

v_call: TRBV11-1
cdr3_length: 14
clone_size: NA
j_call: TRBJ2-7
d_call: NA
cdr3_aa: CASSLDSSSYEQYF
cdr3_nt: TGTGCCAGCAGCTTAGACAGCAGCTCCTACGAGCAGTACTTC

v_call: TRBV15
cdr3_length: 17
clone_size: NA
j_call: TRBJ2-6
d_call: TRBD2
cdr3_aa: CATSQLAPGDGANVLTF
cdr3_nt: TGTGCCACCAGTCAACTAGCGCCAGGCGATGGGGCCAACGTCCTGACTTTC

v_call: TRBV7-2
cdr3_length: 16
clone_size: NA
j_call: TRBJ1-4
d_call: NA
cdr3_aa: CASSQGRRSTNEKLFF
cdr3_nt: TGTGCCAGCAGCCAGGGCAGGCGTTCAACTAATGAAAAACTGTTTTTT

v_call: TRBV5-4
cdr3_length: 14
clone_size: once
j_call: TRBJ1-5
d_call: NA
cdr3_aa: CASSQGKGNQPQHF
cdr3_nt: TGTGCCAGCAGCCAGGGTAAGGGCAATCAGCCCCAGCATTTT

v_call: TRBV4-2
cdr3_length: 15
clone_size: NA
j_call: TRBJ1-2
d_call: TRBD1
cdr3_aa: CASSLPTGSHYGYTF
cdr3_nt: TGTGCCAGCAGCTTACCGACAGGGTCCCACTATGGCTACACCTTC

v_call: TRBV5-1
cdr3_length: 18
clone_size: NA
j_call: TRBJ1-3
d_call: TRBD1
cdr3_aa: CASSPGDRGIVAGNTIYF
cdr3_nt: TGCGCCAGCAGCCCCGGGGACAGGGGAATAGTAGCTGGAAACACCATATATTTT

v_call: TRBV5-1
cdr3_length: 16
clone_size: NA
j_call: TRBJ1-2
d_call: NA
cdr3_aa: CASSARTALTNYGYTF
cdr3_nt: TGCGCCAGCAGCGCCCGGACAGCGCTTACTAACTATGGCTACACCTTC

v_call: TRBV5-4
cdr3_length: 15
clone_size: NA
j_call: TRBJ2-1
d_call: TRBD1
cdr3_aa: CASSEYRGPYNEQFF
cdr3_nt: TGTGCCAGCAGCGAGTACAGGGGACCCTACAATGAGCAGTTCTTC

v_call: TRBV18
cdr3_length: 15
clone_size: NA
j_call: TRBJ2-2
d_call: NA
cdr3_aa: CASSPWQENTGELFF
cdr3_nt: TGTGCCAGCTCACCCTGGCAGGAGAACACCGGGGAGCTGTTTTTT

v_call: TRBV2
cdr3_length: 15
clone_size: few
j_call: TRBJ1-5
d_call: TRBD1
cdr3_aa: CASRASRGYNQPQHF
cdr3_nt: TGTGCCAGCAGAGCCTCCAGGGGGTACAATCAGCCCCAGCATTTT

v_call: TRBV7-8
cdr3_length: 14
clone_size: NA
j_call: TRBJ1-1
d_call: TRBD1
cdr3_aa: CASNDRVGSTEAFF
cdr3_nt: TGTGCCAGCAACGACAGGGTTGGCAGTACTGAAGCTTTCTTT

v_call: TRBV29-1
cdr3_length: 15
clone_size: NA
j_call: TRBJ1-2
d_call: NA
cdr3_aa: CSVTGTPTRPYGYTF
cdr3_nt: TGCAGCGTTACCGGGACTCCAACCCGCCCCTATGGCTACACCTTC

v_call: TRBV6-5
cdr3_length: 13
clone_size: NA
j_call: TRBJ1-2
d_call: NA
cdr3_aa: CASSYEARDGYTF
cdr3_nt: TGTGCCAGCAGTTACGAGGCGAGAGACGGCTACACCTTC

v_call: TRBV19
cdr3_length: 16
clone_size: NA
j_call: TRBJ2-7
d_call: NA
cdr3_aa: CASSTLPVPSSYEQYF
cdr3_nt: TGTGCCAGTAGTACGTTGCCCGTCCCCAGCTCCTACGAGCAGTACTTC

v_call: TRBV16
cdr3_length: 13
clone_size: NA
j_call: TRBJ2-5
d_call: TRBD1
cdr3_aa: CASSRDRRETQYF
cdr3_nt: TGTGCCAGCAGCCGGGACAGACGGGAGACCCAGTACTTC

v_call: TRBV7-2
cdr3_length: 19
clone_size: NA
j_call: TRBJ2-7
d_call: TRBD2
cdr3_aa: CASSLGLLHGLAGAYEQYF
cdr3_nt: TGTGCCAGCAGCTTAGGCCTCCTTCACGGACTAGCGGGGGCCTACGAGCAGTACTTC

v_call: TRBV4-2
cdr3_length: 16
clone_size: NA
j_call: TRBJ1-5
d_call: TRBD1
cdr3_aa: CASSQESGQGRQPQHF
cdr3_nt: TGTGCCAGCAGCCAAGAATCGGGACAGGGGCGGCAGCCCCAGCATTTT

v_call: TRBV7-2
cdr3_length: 15
clone_size: NA
j_call: TRBJ1-1
d_call: NA
cdr3_aa: CASSPFPRGRTEAFF
cdr3_nt: TGTGCCAGCAGCCCGTTCCCTCGGGGAAGGACTGAAGCTTTCTTT

v_call: TRBV7-2
cdr3_length: 16
clone_size: NA
j_call: TRBJ1-6
d_call: NA
cdr3_aa: CASRDMTGLHNSPLHF
cdr3_nt: TGTGCCAGCAGGGATATGACAGGTCTCCATAATTCACCCCTCCACTTT

v_call: TRBV25-1
cdr3_length: 16
clone_size: NA
j_call: TRBJ1-3
d_call: NA
cdr3_aa: CASSDLFGGERNTIYF
cdr3_nt: TGTGCCAGCAGTGATCTATTTGGGGGGGAGCGGAACACCATATATTTT

v_call: TRBV5-4
cdr3_length: 15
clone_size: few
j_call: TRBJ1-2
d_call: TRBD1
cdr3_aa: CASSQQGAGGYGYTF
cdr3_nt: TGTGCCAGCAGTCAACAGGGGGCGGGGGGCTATGGCTACACCTTC

v_call: TRBV9
cdr3_length: 15
clone_size: NA
j_call: TRBJ1-2
d_call: NA
cdr3_aa: CASSVGRGASGGYTF
cdr3_nt: TGTGCCAGCAGCGTCGGGCGGGGGGCCTCGGGGGGCTACACCTTC

v_call: TRBV27
cdr3_length: 14
clone_size: NA
j_call: TRBJ1-2
d_call: NA
cdr3_aa: CASSLFPRDYGYTF
cdr3_nt: TGTGCCAGCAGTTTATTCCCCAGGGACTATGGCTACACCTTC

v_call: TRBV6-1
cdr3_length: 13
clone_size: few
j_call: TRBJ1-1
d_call: NA
cdr3_aa: CASSEARGGEAFF
cdr3_nt: TGTGCCAGCAGTGAAGCCCGCGGAGGGGAAGCTTTCTTT

v_call: TRBV10-3
cdr3_length: 12
clone_size: once
j_call: TRBJ1-5
d_call: NA
cdr3_aa: CAISESTGPQHF
cdr3_nt: TGTGCCATCAGTGAGTCGACAGGCCCCCAGCATTTT

v_call: TRBV4-3
cdr3_length: 16
clone_size: NA
j_call: TRBJ2-1
d_call: TRBD2
cdr3_aa: CASSHHLADSYNEQFF
cdr3_nt: TGCGCCAGCAGCCACCACCTAGCGGACTCCTACAATGAGCAGTTCTTC